This T cell receptor (beta chain) was documented in a study of shared clonotypes between healthy human individuals. About the study: Per donor, CD8 memory used one plate, CD8 naive used two, CD4 memory used three and CD4 naive used three.

This clone occurred a few times. Its antigen is undetermined. This CDR3 has 14 amino acids. Germline lookup yields CDR1 SNHLY and CDR2 FYNNEI. V lost 7 bases, J lost 7 bases, and 16 bases lay in between. Execution of the assay was at deep level. Repertoires were generated with immunoSEQ multiplex PCR, while TCRdb's copy carries only in-frame clones and drops some. The data contain some 900,000 clones, about three quarters of them singletons. Study-wide findings and caveats: The genetic and exposure-history diversity represented was limited by few donors. Sampling was confined to blood; repertoires within tissues likely differ.

The clonotype originates from a man younger than 35 in good health. Sequencing input: memory CD4+ T cells sorted from blood. The subset denotes: CD45RA-negative fraction. The chain joins TRBV2 to TRBJ2-2; the D call may be TRBD1 or TRBD2 (6 bases each). CDR3 nucleotides: TGTGCCAGCAATCCCCCTGGAGGGGGCGGGGAGCTGTTTTTT. Protein sequence: CASNPPGGGGELFF. Full variable domain (rest looked up from reference TRBV2 and TRBJ2-2): EPEVTQTPSHQVTQMGQEVILRCVPISNHLYFYWYRQILGQKVEFLVSFYNNEISEKSEIFDDQFSVERPDGSNFTLKIRSTKLEDSAMYFCASNPPGGGGELFFGEGSRLTVL.